This is a list of T cell receptor beta chains from one sample in a study of CD8 T cells in ankylosing spondylitis. Via MiXCR, TCRdb re-called the 5' RACE reads, giving one row per CDR3 protein. This table holds 750,000 to 850,000 distinct CDR3 sequences, about 11% found once. The sequencing input was blood, either unsorted or a sorted T cell fraction (not recorded which). Receptors were obtained from a male donor with ankylosing spondylitis. The CDR3 runs from the conserved cysteine through the conserved F or W. D genes are given only for firm matches. Some rows have no size entry. The others give once, few or many, or a class for an expanded clone.

>NA|NA|15|TRBJ2-7|TRBV29-1
CSVETRRRGLGEQYF
TGCAGCGTTGAAACTAGGAGACGAGGCTTAGGGGAGCAGTACTTC
>few|NA|14|TRBJ1-2|TRBV20-1
CSAPETGQLSGYTF
TGCAGTGCCCCAGAAACGGGCCAGCTATCGGGCTACACCTTC
>few|TRBD1|15|TRBJ1-2|TRBV7-2
CASSLESTGVYGYTF
TGTGCCAGCAGCTTAGAGTCCACAGGGGTCTATGGCTACACCTTC
>NA|NA|12|TRBJ1-2|TRBV5-6
CASSLVATGYTF
TGTGCCAGCAGCTTGGTGGCAACTGGCTACACCTTC
>many|NA|14|TRBJ2-3|TRBV6-1
CASRPLGLTDTQYF
TGTGCCAGCAGGCCCCTGGGCCTCACAGATACGCAGTATTTT
>few|NA|15|TRBJ2-3|TRBV20-1
CSATPMGASTDTQYF
TGCAGTGCTACCCCGATGGGAGCTAGCACAGATACGCAGTATTTT
>few|NA|12|TRBJ1-1|TRBV29-1
CSVSILQRVAFF
TGCAGCGTTAGTATACTACAGCGGGTAGCTTTCTTT
>NA|TRBD2|16|TRBJ2-7|TRBV6-2/TRBV6-3
CASSATSGRGGYEQYF
TGTGCCAGCAGTGCAACTAGCGGGAGAGGGGGTTACGAGCAGTACTTC
>NA|TRBD2|17|TRBJ2-1|TRBV5-1
CASSPSGYAGGPGEEFF
TGCGCCAGCAGCCCTAGTGGGTATGCGGGAGGGCCAGGAGAGGAGTTCTTC
>NA|TRBD1|16|TRBJ2-3|TRBV7-2
CASSLVVGTGTDTQYF
TGTGCCAGCAGCTTAGTAGTCGGGACAGGGACAGATACGCAGTATTTT
>NA|TRBD2|16|TRBJ2-7|TRBV5-1
CASSLEGLAGAVEQYF
TGCGCCAGCAGCTTGGAGGGACTAGCGGGAGCAGTCGAGCAGTACTTC
>NA|NA|15|TRBJ2-7|TRBV27
CASSFKGGPSYEQYF
TGTGCCAGCAGTTTTAAGGGGGGCCCCTCCTACGAGCAGTACTTC
>NA|TRBD1|14|TRBJ2-4|TRBV7-2
CASSTGTVKNIQYF
TGTGCCAGCAGCACCGGGACAGTGAAAAACATTCAGTACTTC
>NA|NA|14|TRBJ2-3|TRBV4-3
CASSQALLASTQYF
TGCGCCAGCAGCCAAGCTTTACTAGCTTCCACGCAGTATTTT
>few|NA|17|TRBJ2-2|TRBV6-2/TRBV6-3
CASSYSIRDGVTGELFF
TGTGCCAGCAGTTACTCGATACGGGACGGCGTTACCGGGGAGCTGTTTTTT
>many|NA|12|TRBJ2-7|TRBV29-1
CSVGGASIEQYF
TGCAGCGTCGGAGGGGCATCGATCGAGCAGTACTTC
>NA|TRBD1|17|TRBJ2-7|TRBV5-1
CASSVGYRGLSSYEQYF
TGCGCCAGCAGCGTAGGTTACAGGGGGCTGAGCTCCTACGAGCAGTACTTC
>NA|TRBD2|15|TRBJ2-7|TRBV20-1
CSAEAVAGASYEQYF
TGCAGTGCCGAGGCTGTAGCGGGGGCCTCCTACGAGCAGTACTTC
>few|NA|16|TRBJ1-2|TRBV20-1
CSAKQLPGRAAYGYTF
TGCAGTGCTAAGCAATTACCGGGACGGGCAGCCTATGGCTACACCTTC
>few|NA|15|TRBJ2-7|TRBV4-2
CASSQAGDNIPEQYF
TGTGCCAGCAGCCAAGCTGGGGACAATATCCCCGAGCAGTACTTC
>NA|NA|13|TRBJ2-7|TRBV20-1
CSARGRTIYEQYF
TGCAGTGCTAGGGGACGGACTATCTACGAGCAGTACTTC
>NA|NA|14|TRBJ2-7|TRBV7-2
CASRFLDSSYEQYF
TGTGCCAGCAGGTTCTTGGACAGCTCCTACGAGCAGTACTTC
>NA|TRBD2|13|TRBJ2-7|TRBV20-1
CSAPRGGGLEQYF
TGCAGTGCCCCGCGCGGGGGGGGTTTAGAGCAGTACTTC
>NA|NA|15|TRBJ2-7|TRBV5-1
CASSFVVSGDYEQYF
TGCGCCAGCAGCTTCGTGGTCAGCGGAGACTACGAGCAGTACTTC
>many|NA|13|TRBJ2-7|TRBV27
CASSLRGVGEQYF
TGTGCCAGCAGTTTACGGGGTGTCGGCGAGCAGTACTTC
>NA|NA|16|TRBJ2-6|TRBV5-1
CASSFNTGSGANVLTF
TGCGCCAGCAGCTTCAATACAGGGTCTGGGGCCAACGTCCTGACTTTC
>NA|TRBD1|15|TRBJ1-2|TRBV6-5
CASSSPWTGDYGYTF
TGTGCCAGCAGTTCTCCCTGGACAGGGGACTATGGCTACACCTTC
>few|TRBD2|16|TRBJ2-3|TRBV5-1
CASSDGLASSTDTQYF
TGCGCCAGCAGCGACGGACTAGCGTCTAGCACAGATACGCAGTATTTT
>many|NA|12|TRBJ2-3|TRBV18
CASSSGVDTQYF
TGTGCCAGCTCATCAGGGGTAGATACGCAGTATTTT
>NA|NA|15|TRBJ1-5|TRBV20-1
CSALIPGGNNQPQHF
TGCAGTGCCCTAATCCCGGGGGGGAACAATCAGCCCCAGCATTTT
>few|TRBD1|15|TRBJ2-3|TRBV7-2
CASSFRGLYTDTQYF
TGTGCCAGCAGCTTCAGGGGGCTCTACACAGATACGCAGTATTTT
>NA|NA|15|TRBJ2-7|TRBV12-3/TRBV12-4
CASSLGFAISYEQYF
TGTGCCAGCAGTTTAGGATTTGCCATCTCCTACGAGCAGTACTTC
>few|NA|14|TRBJ2-7|TRBV20-1
CSARVVGEGGEQYF
TGCAGTGCTAGAGTGGTCGGGGAAGGAGGCGAGCAGTACTTC
>NA|NA|16|TRBJ2-3|TRBV7-2
CASSLTGILGTDTQYF
TGTGCCAGCAGCTTAACGGGGATATTGGGCACAGATACGCAGTATTTT
>few|NA|16|TRBJ2-3|TRBV7-2
CASSLGRALGTDTQYF
TGTGCCAGCAGCTTAGGCAGGGCTTTGGGCACAGATACGCAGTATTTT
>few|NA|14|TRBJ2-5|TRBV20-1
CSARDRIYQETQYF
TGCAGTGCTAGAGATCGGATTTACCAAGAGACCCAGTACTTC
>NA|NA|15|TRBJ1-2|TRBV4-3
CASSRSPAGVAGYTF
TGCGCCAGCAGCCGAAGTCCGGCAGGGGTAGCAGGCTACACCTTC
>few|NA|9|TRBJ2-1|TRBV20-1
CSASHEQFF
TGCAGTGCTAGTCATGAGCAGTTCTTC
>NA|NA|14|TRBJ2-7|TRBV5-1
CASSFYGTVCEQYF
TGCGCCAGCAGCTTTTACGGGACCGTCTGCGAGCAGTACTTC
>many|TRBD1|14|TRBJ1-5|TRBV4-2
CASSQTGSNQPQHF
TGTGCCAGCAGCCAGACAGGGAGCAATCAGCCCCAGCATTTT
>NA|NA|14|TRBJ2-3|TRBV20-1
CSARDPRRTDTQYF
TGCAGTGCTCGGGACCCCCGACGGACAGATACGCAGTATTTT
>many|NA|15|TRBJ1-2|TRBV4-3
CASSQGHQANYGYTF
TGCGCCAGCAGCCAAGGACACCAAGCTAACTATGGCTACACCTTC
>few|NA|15|TRBJ2-5|TRBV24-1
CATSDQQGYQETQYF
TGTGCCACCAGTGATCAACAGGGCTACCAAGAGACCCAGTACTTC
>NA|TRBD1|15|TRBJ2-3|TRBV25-1
CASSGGTGNTDTQYF
TGTGCCAGCAGTGGTGGGACAGGGAACACAGATACGCAGTATTTT
>few|NA|15|TRBJ1-1|TRBV7-9
CASSSYRVVGTEAFF
TGTGCCAGCAGCTCATACAGGGTCGTCGGCACTGAAGCTTTCTTT
>few|NA|12|TRBJ2-2|TRBV3-1
CASSIASGELFF
TGTGCCAGCAGCATCGCGTCCGGGGAGCTGTTTTTT
>many|TRBD1|11|TRBJ1-1|TRBV29-1
CSVDRDRGAFF
TGCAGCGTTGATAGGGACAGGGGTGCTTTCTTT
>few|TRBD2|16|TRBJ2-1|TRBV7-2
CASSRVPGGGNNEQFF
TGTGCCAGCAGCCGAGTTCCCGGGGGGGGAAACAATGAGCAGTTCTTC
>NA|NA|11|TRBJ1-1|TRBV6-5
CASSQGPEAFF
TGTGCCAGCAGCCAGGGTCCTGAAGCTTTCTTT
>few|NA|14|TRBJ1-4|TRBV6-5
CASSWGQGGEKLFF
TGTGCCAGCAGTTGGGGACAAGGCGGTGAAAAACTGTTTTTT
>few|NA|14|TRBJ2-7|TRBV5-1
CASSLDGSTYEQYF
TGCGCCAGCAGCTTGGATGGATCTACCTACGAGCAGTACTTC
>NA|NA|13|TRBJ2-1|TRBV5-1
CASSLEGFNEQFF
TGCGCCAGCAGCTTGGAAGGGTTCAATGAGCAGTTCTTC
>NA|NA|16|TRBJ2-1|TRBV4-3
CASSQGPSSVYNEQFF
TGCGCCAGCAGCCAAGGGCCTAGTTCGGTCTACAATGAGCAGTTCTTC
>few|NA|14|TRBJ2-7|TRBV5-1
CASSLLPTDIEQYF
TGCGCCAGCAGCTTGTTGCCCACCGACATCGAGCAGTACTTC
>few|TRBD1|14|TRBJ2-7|TRBV2
CASRRDRNSYEQYF
TGTGCCAGCAGAAGGGACAGAAACTCCTACGAGCAGTACTTC
>NA|NA|15|TRBJ2-3|TRBV29-1
CSVGGTAQPTDTQYF
TGCAGCGTGGGAGGGACAGCCCAACCCACAGATACGCAGTATTTT
>NA|NA|16|TRBJ1-3|TRBV7-2
CASSLDSRFSGNTIYF
TGTGCCAGCAGCTTAGATTCCAGGTTCTCTGGAAACACCATATATTTT
>few|NA|17|TRBJ2-3|TRBV6-5
CASSYLPAPLGTDTQYF
TGTGCCAGCAGTTACTTACCGGCACCCCTAGGCACAGATACGCAGTATTTT
>many|NA|14|TRBJ1-2|TRBV5-1
CASRLEGGWYGYTF
TGCGCCAGCAGGTTGGAAGGGGGTTGGTATGGCTACACCTTC